This TCR beta chain was sequenced for a study of T cell changes during pregnancy in multiple sclerosis. The method was immunoSEQ multiplex PCR; TCRdb's version includes in-frame clones alone and lacks a portion of them. The sample shows around 80,000 clones, about 92% of them seen only once. The sequences come from peripheral blood, collected before pregnancy. The receptor's source is a female donor with multiple sclerosis, enrolled in a pregnancy study.

CDR3 DNA: TGTGCCAGCAGGACAGTGGAGTACGAGCAGTACTTC. Encoded protein: CASRTVEYEQYF. This chain links TRBV2 with TRBJ2-7; TRBD1 might be the D (5 bases). The CDR3 loop spans 12 amino acids. CDR1 is SNHLY, CDR2 FYNNEI, per germline. V was clipped by 6 bases and J by 4 bases, with 10 bases between them.